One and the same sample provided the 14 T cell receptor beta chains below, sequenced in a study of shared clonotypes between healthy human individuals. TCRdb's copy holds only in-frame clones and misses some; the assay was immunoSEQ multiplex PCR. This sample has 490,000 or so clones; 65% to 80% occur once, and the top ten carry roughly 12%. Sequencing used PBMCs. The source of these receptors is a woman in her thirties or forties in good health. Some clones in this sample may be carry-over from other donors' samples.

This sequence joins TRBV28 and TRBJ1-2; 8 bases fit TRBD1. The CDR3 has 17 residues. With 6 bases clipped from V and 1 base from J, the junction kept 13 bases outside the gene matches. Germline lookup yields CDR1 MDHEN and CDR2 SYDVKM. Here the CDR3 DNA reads TGTGCCAGCAGACCCGCAGGGGGCGCGATTGTTAACTATGGCTACACCTTC. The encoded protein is CASRPAGGAIVNYGYTF.

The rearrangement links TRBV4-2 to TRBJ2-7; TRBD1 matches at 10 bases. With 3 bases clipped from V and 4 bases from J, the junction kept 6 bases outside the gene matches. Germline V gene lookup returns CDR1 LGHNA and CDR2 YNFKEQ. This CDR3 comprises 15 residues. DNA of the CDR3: TGTGCCAGCAGCCAGAGAGGGGGACAGGGGTACGAGCAGTACTTC. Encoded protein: CASSQRGGQGYEQYF.

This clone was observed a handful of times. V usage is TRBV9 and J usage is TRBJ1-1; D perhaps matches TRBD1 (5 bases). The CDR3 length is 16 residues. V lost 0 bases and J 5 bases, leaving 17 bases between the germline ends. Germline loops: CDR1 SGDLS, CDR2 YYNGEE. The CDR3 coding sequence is TGTGCCAGCAGCGTAGCGAACGGACTCGGGGGGACTGAAGCTTTCTTT. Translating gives CASSVANGLGGTEAFF.

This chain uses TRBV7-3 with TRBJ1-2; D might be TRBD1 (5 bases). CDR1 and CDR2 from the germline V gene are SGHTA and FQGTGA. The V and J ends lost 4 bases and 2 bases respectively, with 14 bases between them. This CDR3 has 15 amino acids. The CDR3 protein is CASSSTYGGNYGYTF. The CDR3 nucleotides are TGTGCCAGCAGCTCCACGTACGGGGGGAACTATGGCTACACCTTC. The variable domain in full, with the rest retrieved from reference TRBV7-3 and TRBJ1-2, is GAGVSQTPSNKVTEKGKYVELRCDPISGHTALYWYRQSLGQGPEFLIYFQGTGAADDSGLPNDRFFAVRPEGSVSTLKIQRTERGDSAVYLCASSSTYGGNYGYTFGSGTRLTVV.

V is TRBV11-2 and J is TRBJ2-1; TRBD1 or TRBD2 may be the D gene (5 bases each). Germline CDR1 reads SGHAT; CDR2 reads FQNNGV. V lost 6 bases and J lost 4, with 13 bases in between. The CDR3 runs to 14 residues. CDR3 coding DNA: TGTGCCAGCAGTTCCGGGACCGGGTACAATGAGCAGTTCTTC. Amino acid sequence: CASSSGTGYNEQFF.

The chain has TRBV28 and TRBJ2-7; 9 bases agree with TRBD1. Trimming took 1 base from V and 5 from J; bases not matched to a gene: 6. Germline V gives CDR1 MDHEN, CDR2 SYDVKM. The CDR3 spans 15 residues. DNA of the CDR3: TGTGCCAGCAGTTTATACAAGGGGACAGGGAACGAGCAGTACTTC. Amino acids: CASSLYKGTGNEQYF.

The DNA of the CDR3 is TGTGCCAGCAGCCAATCGGGGCGGCTCCTCAATGAGCAGTTCTTC. This encodes CASSQSGRLLNEQFF. This rearrangement joins TRBV7-9 to TRBJ2-1; D assignment may be TRBD1 or TRBD2 (5 bases each). The CDR3 extends over 15 amino acids. The V gene's germline CDR1 is SEHNR and CDR2 FQNEAQ (reference sequence). V lost 5 bases, J lost 6 bases, and 17 bases lay in between.

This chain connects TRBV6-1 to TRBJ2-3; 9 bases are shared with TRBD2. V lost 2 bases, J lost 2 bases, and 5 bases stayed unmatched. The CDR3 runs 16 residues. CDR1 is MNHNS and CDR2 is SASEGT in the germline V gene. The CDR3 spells CASSERLAGLTDTQYF. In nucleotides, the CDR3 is TGTGCCAGCAGTGAACGCCTAGCGGGGCTCACAGATACGCAGTATTTT.

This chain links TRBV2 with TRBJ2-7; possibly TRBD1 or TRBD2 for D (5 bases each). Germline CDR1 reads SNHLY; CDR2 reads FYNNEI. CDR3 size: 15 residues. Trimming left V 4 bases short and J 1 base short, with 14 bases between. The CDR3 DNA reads TGTGCCAGCAGTGGTTGGGATGGGGGTTCCTACGAGCAGTACTTC. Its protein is CASSGWDGGSYEQYF. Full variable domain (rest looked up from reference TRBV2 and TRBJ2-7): EPEVTQTPSHQVTQMGQEVILRCVPISNHLYFYWYRQILGQKVEFLVSFYNNEISEKSEIFDDQFSVERPDGSNFTLKIRSTKLEDSAMYFCASSGWDGGSYEQYFGPGTRLTVT.

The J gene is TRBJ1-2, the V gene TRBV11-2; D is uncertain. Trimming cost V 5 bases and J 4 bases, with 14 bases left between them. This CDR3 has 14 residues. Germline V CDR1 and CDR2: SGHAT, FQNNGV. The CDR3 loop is CASSPNQEVYGYTF. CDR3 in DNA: TGTGCCAGCAGCCCTAACCAAGAGGTCTATGGCTACACCTTC.

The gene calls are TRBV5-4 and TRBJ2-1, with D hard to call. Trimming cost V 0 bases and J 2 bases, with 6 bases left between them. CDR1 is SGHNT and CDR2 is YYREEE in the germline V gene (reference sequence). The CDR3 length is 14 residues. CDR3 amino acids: CASSLDRTYNEQFF. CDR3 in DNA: TGTGCCAGCAGCTTGGACAGAACCTACAATGAGCAGTTCTTC.

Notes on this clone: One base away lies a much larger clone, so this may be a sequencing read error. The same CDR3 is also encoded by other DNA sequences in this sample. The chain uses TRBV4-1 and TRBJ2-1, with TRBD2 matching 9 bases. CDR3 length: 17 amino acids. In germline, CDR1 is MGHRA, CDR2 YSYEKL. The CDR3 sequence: CASSPRGSGSSFHEQFF. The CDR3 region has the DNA TGCGCCAGTAGCCCCCGGGGTAGCGGGAGTAGTTTCCATGAGCAGTTCTTC.

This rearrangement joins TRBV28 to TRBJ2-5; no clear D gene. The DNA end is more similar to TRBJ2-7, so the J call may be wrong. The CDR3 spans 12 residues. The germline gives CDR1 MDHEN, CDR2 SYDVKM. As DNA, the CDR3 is TGTGCCAGCAGACAACCGGCCTACGAGCAGTACTTC. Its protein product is CASRQPAYEQYF.

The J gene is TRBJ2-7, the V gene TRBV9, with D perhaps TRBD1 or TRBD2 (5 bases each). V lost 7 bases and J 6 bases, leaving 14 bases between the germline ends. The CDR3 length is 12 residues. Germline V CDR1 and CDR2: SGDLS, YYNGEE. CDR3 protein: CASGGGRGEQYF. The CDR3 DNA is TGTGCCAGCGGTGGGGGAAGGGGCGAGCAGTACTTC.